These T cell receptor beta chains were read from a single sample in a study of vaccination effects on CD4 cells after COVID-19. Antigens of these TCRs are unknown. Here immunoSEQ multiplex PCR was the method, and the copy in TCRdb shows in-frame clones only, minus some. The table records about 28,000 clones, around 80% of them present only once. This material consisted of CD4+ T cells from PBMCs cultured with SARS-CoV-2 spike peptides, taken before COVID-19 vaccination. The receptors derive from a human donor who received a COVID-19 vaccine. The CDR3 runs from the conserved cysteine through the conserved F or W. The D gene is left open where the match is weak. Rows give clone size only sometimes, using once, few, many, or a class for an expanded clone.

v_gene	abundance	j_gene	d_gene	CDR3nt	CDR3aa
TRBV2	.	TRBJ2-1	TRBD2	TGTGCCAGCAGTGATGCGGGAGGCTCCTACAATGAGCAGTTCTTC	CASSDAGGSYNEQFF
TRBV11-2	.	TRBJ2-2	TRBD2	TGTGCCAGCAGCTTAGCCAGACTAGCTCTGAACACCGGGGAGCTGTTTTTT	CASSLARLALNTGELFF
TRBV30	once	TRBJ2-5	.	TGTGCCTGGAGTGTAAACGGGCGCGAGACCCAGTACTTC	CAWSVNGRETQYF
TRBV18	.	TRBJ1-1	.	TGTGCCAGCTCCGCAGACGAGGTGACTGAAGCTTTCTTT	CASSADEVTEAFF
TRBV7-9	.	TRBJ1-2	TRBD1	TGTGCCAGCAGCTTAGCGGACAGGGGAACCTTC	CASSLADRGTF
TRBV25-1	few	TRBJ1-2	.	TGTGCCAGCAGGGGGGCGGGCTATGGCTACACCTTC	CASRGAGYGYTF
TRBV20-1	once	TRBJ2-1	.	TGCAGTGCCCCCCGGCGTTTCGGGCAGTTCTTC	CSAPRRFGQFF
TRBV5-4	.	TRBJ1-2	.	TGTGCCAGCAGACAAAGCGTACGGGACGGCGCCCTTAAGGAGGGCTACACCTTC	CASRQSVRDGALKEGYTF
TRBV19	.	TRBJ1-1	TRBD1	TGTGCCAGTAGCAGATCCGGGACAGGGGGCACTGAAGCTTTCTTT	CASSRSGTGGTEAFF
TRBV7-2	few	TRBJ1-6	TRBD1	TGTGCCAGCAGCTCCCAGGCGACAGGGTATTCACCCCTCCACTTT	CASSSQATGYSPLHF
TRBV3-1/TRBV3-2	.	TRBJ2-1	TRBD1	TGTGCCAGCAGCCCCGGGACAGGGATATATGAGCAGTTCTTC	CASSPGTGIYEQFF
TRBV3-1/TRBV3-2	.	TRBJ1-2	.	TGTGCCAGCAGCTTGGGGGCTTTCTATGGCTACACCTTC	CASSLGAFYGYTF
TRBV19	few	TRBJ1-2	.	TGTGCCAGTACCCCACGGGACACAGAGCGCTTTGATGGCTACACCTTC	CASTPRDTERFDGYTF
TRBV7-8	.	TRBJ1-2	TRBD1	TGTGCCAGCAGCCCGGGACAGGGGATCGATGGCTACACCTTC	CASSPGQGIDGYTF
TRBV5-1	once	TRBJ1-1	.	TGCGCCAGCAGCCAAACCGGGTCAGGGTCGAACACTGAAGCTTTCTTT	CASSQTGSGSNTEAFF
TRBV15	.	TRBJ2-5	.	TGTGCCACCAGCCGCGACCGTCCGGAGACCCAGTACTTC	CATSRDRPETQYF
TRBV7-9	.	TRBJ2-2	.	TGTGCCAGCAGCTTCGGGAGAGGCGCCTGGGAGCTGTTTTTT	CASSFGRGAWELFF